These 16 T cell receptor beta chains share one sample of origin, sequenced in a study of cytomegalovirus exposure and HLA in healthy donors. The PCR used 60 Vbeta and 13 Jbeta primers. The assay was immunoSEQ multiplex PCR, and TCRdb's table has in-frame clones only and misses some. The sample carries tens of thousands of clones, about three quarters recorded once. Sequencing was done on a sample of PBMCs. All receptors come from a woman under 40 in good health and CMV-seronegative.

The V and J genes are TRBV30 and TRBJ2-4, with D possibly matching TRBD2 (6 bases). Trimming stripped 0 bases from V and 4 bases from J, with 10 bases between. The CDR3 extends over 14 amino acids. Germline CDR1 reads GTSNPN; CDR2 reads SVGIG (reference sequence). As DNA, the CDR3 is TGTGCCTGGAGTGTTTTAGCGGTTAAAAACATTCAGTACTTC. Translated: CAWSVLAVKNIQYF. The full variable domain, completed using reference TRBV30 and TRBJ2-4, is SQTIHQWPATLVQPVGSPLSLECTVEGTSNPNLYWYRQAAGRGLQLLFYSVGIGQISSEVPQNLSASRPQDRQFILSSKKLLLSDSGFYLCAWSVLAVKNIQYFGAGTRLSVL.

This chain connects TRBV10-3 to TRBJ2-7; TRBD1 aligns across 9 bases. Germline V gives CDR1 ENHRY, CDR2 SYGVKD. Losses at the gene ends were 3 bases for V and 4 bases for J; bases not matched to a gene: 7. This CDR3 spans 15 amino acids. The CDR3 protein is CAISERTGDRYEQYF. The CDR3 DNA reads TGTGCCATCAGTGAAAGGACAGGGGACCGGTACGAGCAGTACTTC.

The rearrangement joins TRBV20-1 to TRBJ2-3; D may match TRBD1 or TRBD2 (6 bases each). The V gene's germline CDR1 is DFQATT and CDR2 SNEGSKA (reference sequence). CDR3 length equals 11 residues. V shed 7 bases and J shed 8 bases, with 13 bases lying between them. CDR3 DNA sequence: TGCAGTGTCAGAGAGGGGGGTACGCAGTATTTT. Its protein product is CSVREGGTQYF.

CDR3 in amino acids: CASSATGGQMYGYTF. CDR3 DNA: TGTGCCAGCAGCGCGACCGGGGGGCAAATGTATGGCTACACCTTC. The rearrangement links TRBV5-6 to TRBJ1-2; tentative D call: TRBD1 (6 bases). There are 15 residues in the CDR3. V shed 4 bases and J shed 5 bases, with 18 bases lying between them. Germline lookup yields CDR1 SGHDT and CDR2 YYEEEE.

The chain joins TRBV2 to TRBJ1-2; no definite D call. CDR1 SNHLY and CDR2 FYNNEI come from the germline V gene. This CDR3 has 13 amino acids. V was trimmed by 2 bases and J by 8 bases, leaving 12 bases between them. The CDR3 DNA reads TGTGCCAGCAGTGAAAGCCGACAACCCGGCTACACCTTC. Translated: CASSESRQPGYTF.

The V and J genes are TRBV28 and TRBJ2-1, with a possible D match to TRBD1 (6 bases). V lost 7 bases to trimming and J lost 3 bases, with 10 bases between them. Germline CDR1 reads MDHEN; CDR2 reads SYDVKM. CDR3 length equals 13 residues. CDR3 DNA: TGTGCCAGCAAGGGGGTGGGCTACAATGAGCAGTTCTTC. This gives the protein CASKGVGYNEQFF.

The rearrangement uses TRBV6-4 and TRBJ2-2; 7 bases fit TRBD2. The V and J ends lost 3 bases and 1 base, in that order; junction bases with no gene match: 2. Germline V gives CDR1 MRHNA, CDR2 SNTAGT. The CDR3 extends over 15 amino acids. CDR3 loop: CASSEASGNTGELFF. CDR3 nucleotide sequence: TGTGCCAGCAGTGAAGCTAGCGGGAACACCGGGGAGCTGTTTTTT.

This rearrangement joins TRBV5-1 to TRBJ1-4; D gene ambiguous. The CDR3 length is 15 residues. Trimming pared 4 bases from V and 5 bases from J, leaving 15 bases between. CDR1 is SGHRS, CDR2 YFSETQ, per germline. CDR3 sequence (DNA): TGCGCCAGCAGCCGTTCCGGGATAACAAATGAAAAACTGTTTTTT. It encodes CASSRSGITNEKLFF.

The J gene is TRBJ2-7, the V gene TRBV18; D call uncertain. CDR1 KGHSH and CDR2 LQKENI come from the germline V gene. V gave up 3 bases and J gave up 0 bases, with 6 bases separating them. CDR3 length: 13 residues. The CDR3 region has the DNA TGTGCCAGCTCACCCCCTTCCTCCTACGAGCAGTACTTC. It translates to CASSPPSSYEQYF.

This chain uses TRBV18 with TRBJ2-2; D gene unclear. This CDR3 contains 14 residues. Trimming removed 0 bases from V and 6 bases from J, with 8 bases in between. Germline loops: CDR1 KGHSH, CDR2 LQKENI. CDR3 coding DNA: TGTGCCAGCTCACCACCAAGTACTCCCGGGGAGCTGTTTTTT. This sequence encodes CASSPPSTPGELFF.

J is TRBJ1-3 and V is TRBV15; no clear D. CDR3 length: 15 amino acids. Trimming left V 0 bases short and J 0 bases short, with 6 bases between. CDR1 and CDR2 (germline): LNHNV, YYDKDF (reference sequence). As DNA, the CDR3 is TGTGCCACCAGCAGAGATAGAGCCTCTGGAAACACCATATATTTT. Its translation is CATSRDRASGNTIYF.

This clone occurred a few times. V gene TRBV30 combines with J gene TRBJ2-5; 11 bases match TRBD2. With 0 bases clipped from V and 2 bases from J, the junction kept 8 bases outside the gene matches. This CDR3 is built from 17 residues. Germline lookup yields CDR1 GTSNPN and CDR2 SVGIG (reference sequence). The CDR3 DNA reads TGTGCCTGGAGTGTCCCTAGCGGGGGGTTAGGGCAAGAGACCCAGTACTTC. Translated, it gives CAWSVPSGGLGQETQYF. The full variable domain, with the rest looked up from reference TRBV30 and TRBJ2-5, is SQTIHQWPATLVQPVGSPLSLECTVEGTSNPNLYWYRQAAGRGLQLLFYSVGIGQISSEVPQNLSASRPQDRQFILSSKKLLLSDSGFYLCAWSVPSGGLGQETQYFGPGTRLLVL.

The chain carries TRBV29-1 and TRBJ1-1; a weak D match, TRBD1 (6 bases). CDR1 and CDR2 (germline): SQVTM, ANQGSEA. V was pared by 5 bases and J by 0 bases, with 7 bases between. The CDR3 covers 12 residues. The CDR3 reads CSVQGMNTEAFF. The DNA of the CDR3 is TGCAGCGTTCAGGGGATGAACACTGAAGCTTTCTTT. The full variable domain, its missing parts supplied by reference TRBV29-1 and TRBJ1-1, is SAVISQKPSRDICQRGTSLTIQCQVDSQVTMMFWYRQQPGQSLTLIATANQGSEATYESGFVIDKFPISRPNLTFSTLTVSNMSPEDSSIYLCSVQGMNTEAFFGQGTRLTVV.

This clone was detected once. The V call is TRBV28, the J call TRBJ1-2, with D hard to call. Per the germline V gene, CDR1 is MDHEN and CDR2 is SYDVKM. CDR3 length: 13 amino acids. V was shortened by 8 bases and J by 10 bases, with 20 bases between the two germline ends. CDR3 nucleotide sequence: TGTGCCAGCGCTCTCCCGGCGGGATCGGACTACACCTTC. Its translation is CASALPAGSDYTF.

The chain has TRBV29-1 and TRBJ1-2; 8 bases are shared with TRBD1. Germline-derived CDR1 and CDR2 are SQVTM and ANQGSEA. J was trimmed by 2 bases and V by 6 bases; bases with no gene match: 11. The CDR3 is 15 residues long. This chain's CDR3 is CSVQSTGAPNYGYTF. CDR3 coding DNA: TGCAGCGTCCAGTCGACAGGGGCCCCGAACTATGGCTACACCTTC.

V and J are TRBV6-1 and TRBJ1-5; D is possibly TRBD1 (5 bases). In germline, CDR1 is MNHNS, CDR2 SASEGT. V lost 2 bases, J lost 0 bases, and 11 bases lay in between. CDR3 length: 16 residues. The CDR3 DNA reads TGTGCCAGCAGTGAACGACAGCCCCATAGCAATCAGCCCCAGCATTTT. Residues: CASSERQPHSNQPQHF.